The rows below give T cell receptor beta chains drawn from one sample of a study of a mutant IDH1 vaccine in newly diagnosed glioma. Profiling relied on immunoSEQ multiplex PCR, and the TCRdb table lists in-frame clones only, not all of them. Of under 35,000 clones listed, 70% to 90% are singletons. The input for sequencing was PBMCs, taken from a glioma patient treated with radiotherapy, temozolomide or both. The receptor source for this set is a woman aged 35 to 49 with glioma. Both conserved end residues are part of each CDR3. D genes are given only for firm matches. Only part of the rows carry a size: once, few, many, or a class if the clone is expanded.

- - 16 TRBJ1-2 TRBV6-6 TGTGCCAGCAGTCAACGGTTAGAAGGAGCTAACTATGGCTACACCTTC CASSQRLEGANYGYTF
- - 16 TRBJ1-5 TRBV2 TGTGCCAGCAGTGAGAGGGAGGGAAGGGGCAATCAGCCCCAGCATTTT CASSEREGRGNQPQHF
- - 11 TRBJ1-1 TRBV29-1 TGCATCTCCGCGCGGGGGAATGAAGCTTTCTTT CISARGNEAFF
- - 16 TRBJ1-1 TRBV4-1 TGCGCCAGCAGCCAAGACCTGGCCAGGGTAGATACTGAAGCTTTCTTT CASSQDLARVDTEAFF
TRBD1 - 16 TRBJ1-1 TRBV7-9 TGTGCCAGCAGCTTAGTAACCCACAGGGGCGGCACTGAAGCTTTCTTT CASSLVTHRGGTEAFF
- - 13 TRBJ2-5 TRBV9 TGTGCCAGCAGCGGGGGTGCCCTGGAGACCCAGTACTTC CASSGGALETQYF
- - 13 TRBJ1-2 TRBV2 TGTGCCAGCGCAGGGTTTAATAACTATGGCTACACCTTC CASAGFNNYGYTF
TRBD1 - 13 TRBJ2-7 TRBV4-1 TGCGCCAGCAGCCTCGGACAGGGCTACGAGCAGTACTTC CASSLGQGYEQYF
TRBD1 - 18 TRBJ2-6 TRBV5-1 TGCGCCAGCAGCTGGCGACAGGGTCAGGGCTCTGGGGCCAACGTCCTGACTTTC CASSWRQGQGSGANVLTF
TRBD1 - 17 TRBJ1-2 TRBV4-3 TGCGCCAGCAGCCGAACCGGGACAGGAGCTGTAAACTATGGCTACACCTTC CASSRTGTGAVNYGYTF
- - 14 TRBJ1-5 TRBV30 TGTGCCTGGAGTACGGAGGGCCGATATCAGCCCCAGCATTTT CAWSTEGRYQPQHF
TRBD1 - 15 TRBJ1-2 TRBV5-4 TGTGCCAGCAGCTTGGCCGAACAGGGGCGGAATGGCTACACCTTC CASSLAEQGRNGYTF
- - 15 TRBJ1-5 TRBV7-2 TGTGCCAGCAGCTTAGATGGGGATAGCAATCAGCCCCAGCATTTT CASSLDGDSNQPQHF
- once 14 TRBJ1-1 TRBV5-1 TGCGCCAGCAGACCCCAACCGTCGAACACTGAAGCTTTCTTT CASRPQPSNTEAFF
- - 12 TRBJ1-2 TRBV6-1 TGTGCCAGCAGGGACAGTCCGGATGGCTACACCTTC CASRDSPDGYTF
TRBD2 - 15 TRBJ2-5 TRBV19 TGTGCCAGTGGGACTAGCGGGGGGGCAGTGGAGACCCAGTACTTC CASGTSGGAVETQYF
TRBD2 - 14 TRBJ2-7 TRBV6-5 TGTGCCAGCAGTTATGGGACTAGCGCTTACGAGCAGTACTTC CASSYGTSAYEQYF
- - 12 TRBJ1-5 TRBV6-5 TGTGCCAGCAGTTACTTCGAAGGTCCCCAGCATTTT CASSYFEGPQHF
- - 15 TRBJ1-5 TRBV28 TGTGCCAGCAGTTTATGGGGACGGAACAATCAGCCCCAGCATTTT CASSLWGRNNQPQHF
- - 12 TRBJ2-3 TRBV4-1 TGCGCCAGCAGCCAACCTGGGGATACGCAGTATTTT CASSQPGDTQYF
TRBD1 - 15 TRBJ2-2 TRBV11-2 TGTGCCAGCAGCCCAACGACAGGGGGCACCGGGGAGCTGTTTTTT CASSPTTGGTGELFF
- once 15 TRBJ1-6 TRBV6-5 TGTGCCAGCAGTGGACCCGGGGGATCCAATTCACCCCTCCACTTT CASSGPGGSNSPLHF
TRBD1 - 14 TRBJ1-5 TRBV2 TGTGCCAGCCAAACCGACAGGGCTGGACAGCCCCAGCATTTT CASQTDRAGQPQHF
- - 13 TRBJ1-2 TRBV27 TGTGCCAGCAGTTTTAAGAACGCTTATGGCTACACCTTC CASSFKNAYGYTF
- - 15 TRBJ2-7 TRBV28 TGTGCCAGCAGCCTGTTGGGCAGGGGATTAAACGAGCAGTACTTC CASSLLGRGLNEQYF
- - 18 TRBJ2-6 TRBV4-2 TGTGCCAGCAGCCTGGGGGGGGCCCTGGGGTCTGGGGCCAACGTCCTGACTTTC CASSLGGALGSGANVLTF